This T cell receptor (beta chain) was recorded in a study of blood T cell repertoires in COVID-19. Overall study context: Samples representing acute and convalescent COVID-19 were sourced from the United States, Italy and Spain.

V lost 0 bases to trimming and J lost 7 bases; unmatched junction nucleotides: 11. Germline V gene lookup returns CDR1 MGHRA and CDR2 YSYEKL. CDR3 length: 18 amino acids. Adults between roughly 18 and 90 years of age took part from 24 US areas. Clones were read by immunoSEQ multiplex PCR, and TCRdb kept only the in-frame ones, dropping some. The data hold 200,000 to 250,000 clones, with about four fifths observed a single time. This chain joins TRBV4-1 and TRBJ2-5, with TRBD2 matching over 13 bases. The specimen was PBMCs or T cells enriched from blood (not recorded which). This clonotype was sampled from a woman between 45 and 60 years old who had been exposed to COVID-19. As DNA, the CDR3 is TGCGCCAGCAGCCAAGAGACCTTGGGACTAGCGGGATCCACGACCCAGTACTTC. This codes for CASSQETLGLAGSTTQYF.